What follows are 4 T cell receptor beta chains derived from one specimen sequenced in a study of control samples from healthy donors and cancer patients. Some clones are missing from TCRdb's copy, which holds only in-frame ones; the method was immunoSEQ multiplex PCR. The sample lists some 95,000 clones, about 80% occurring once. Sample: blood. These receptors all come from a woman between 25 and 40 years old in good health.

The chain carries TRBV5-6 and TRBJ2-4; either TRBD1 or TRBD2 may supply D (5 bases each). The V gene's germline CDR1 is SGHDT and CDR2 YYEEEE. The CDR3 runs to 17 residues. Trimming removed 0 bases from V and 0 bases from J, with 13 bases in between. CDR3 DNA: TGTGCCAGCAGCTTGGAGAGGGGTCCCTTAGCCAAAAACATTCAGTACTTC. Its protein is CASSLERGPLAKNIQYF.

The CDR3 DNA follows: TGTGCCAGCAGTTATATCGGGGGTAACTCACCCCTCCACTTT. Translating it yields CASSYIGGNSPLHF. V usage is TRBV6-2 or TRBV6-3 and J usage is TRBJ1-6, with D perhaps TRBD1 (5 bases). This CDR3 has 14 amino acids. CDR1 MNHEY and CDR2 SVGEGT come from the germline V gene. V dropped 3 bases and J dropped 10 bases, with 13 bases sitting between them.

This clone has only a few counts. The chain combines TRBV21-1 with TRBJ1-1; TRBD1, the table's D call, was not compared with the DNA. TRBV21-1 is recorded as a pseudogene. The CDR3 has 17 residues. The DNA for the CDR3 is TGTGCCAGCAGCAAACCCCTCGGACAGGGAATCGTTGCTGAAGCTTTCTTT. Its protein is CASSKPLGQGIVAEAFF.

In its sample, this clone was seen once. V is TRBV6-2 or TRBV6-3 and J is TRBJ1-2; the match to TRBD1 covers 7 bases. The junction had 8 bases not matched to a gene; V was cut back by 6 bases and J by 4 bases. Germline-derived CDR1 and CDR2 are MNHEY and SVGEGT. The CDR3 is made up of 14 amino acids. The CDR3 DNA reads TGTGCCAGCAGCCCAACCGGGACAGCCTATGGCTACACCTTC. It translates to CASSPTGTAYGYTF.